Listed below are T cell receptor beta chains from one sample, sequenced in a study of T cells in pancreatic ductal adenocarcinoma. Using immunoSEQ multiplex PCR, the repertoire was profiled, and TCRdb retains in-frame clones only, with some absent. Of more than 2,000 clones in the sample, approximately 73% were seen once. Sequencing was done on a sample of pancreatic tumor tissue. The receptors come from a human donor with pancreatic ductal adenocarcinoma. CDR3s leave out the opening cysteine and the closing phenylalanine or tryptophan. The order of the fields is V gene, clone size, CDR3 protein. A clone size is listed for some rows: how often the clone was seen (once, few, many), or a class if it is expanded.

v_call: TRBV2; clone_size: .; cdr3_aa: ASSVSGGHYEQY
v_call: TRBV7-3; clone_size: .; cdr3_aa: ASSPGAGRDEQF
v_call: TRBV9; clone_size: once; cdr3_aa: ASSVDDGGSSYNEQF
v_call: TRBV9; clone_size: few; cdr3_aa: ASSVSSGGNPSQETQY
v_call: TRBV29-1; clone_size: few; cdr3_aa: SDVGTEAF
v_call: TRBV30; clone_size: .; cdr3_aa: AWSPLRDIQY
v_call: TRBV7-2; clone_size: .; cdr3_aa: ASRLRDRATGELF
v_call: TRBV5-4; clone_size: .; cdr3_aa: ASSLNRGSGEQY
v_call: TRBV5-4; clone_size: .; cdr3_aa: ASSWRGSGTIGTDTQY
v_call: TRBV11-3; clone_size: few; cdr3_aa: ASSSRTGYNEQF
v_call: TRBV13; clone_size: few; cdr3_aa: ASSSRQGYEQY
v_call: TRBV7-2; clone_size: .; cdr3_aa: ASSLGPQSGPQH
v_call: TRBV30; clone_size: .; cdr3_aa: AWSRITGVETQY
v_call: TRBV11-2; clone_size: .; cdr3_aa: ASSGTASSYEQY
v_call: TRBV19; clone_size: .; cdr3_aa: ASTKQRSNYGYT
v_call: TRBV10-1; clone_size: .; cdr3_aa: ARRKLNGGEQF
v_call: TRBV30; clone_size: .; cdr3_aa: AWSVEDRTSRTEAF
v_call: TRBV28; clone_size: .; cdr3_aa: ASSWGTATHDEQY
v_call: TRBV5-1; clone_size: .; cdr3_aa: ASSLSTTGYEQY
v_call: TRBV4-2; clone_size: .; cdr3_aa: ARSLEAERYEAF
v_call: TRBV5-6; clone_size: .; cdr3_aa: ASSLGSPNNEQF
v_call: TRBV5-1; clone_size: .; cdr3_aa: ASSLEGGGDEQY
v_call: TRBV5-6; clone_size: .; cdr3_aa: ASSWGKRGGGGETQY
v_call: TRBV5-1; clone_size: .; cdr3_aa: ASSFSGPSTDTQY
v_call: TRBV5-4; clone_size: .; cdr3_aa: ASSLGWGSYNEQF
v_call: TRBV19; clone_size: .; cdr3_aa: ASSTGPYTEAF
v_call: TRBV20-1; clone_size: .; cdr3_aa: GSTEGPEAF
v_call: TRBV10-3; clone_size: .; cdr3_aa: AISEPRQGINYGYT
v_call: TRBV5-6; clone_size: .; cdr3_aa: ASSLDQAWGSSTDTQY
v_call: TRBV25-1; clone_size: .; cdr3_aa: ASSDRGGWGTGELF
v_call: TRBV7-9; clone_size: .; cdr3_aa: ASSRMTVDNTIY
v_call: TRBV10-3; clone_size: few; cdr3_aa: AISGQSSYEQY
v_call: TRBV27; clone_size: .; cdr3_aa: ASLKDSNTGELF
v_call: TRBV5-8; clone_size: .; cdr3_aa: ASSLGTPADTQY
v_call: TRBV27; clone_size: once; cdr3_aa: ASKIAGTYNEQF
v_call: TRBV2; clone_size: .; cdr3_aa: ATETHSIWYEQF
v_call: TRBV7-2; clone_size: .; cdr3_aa: ASGAGAGTEAF
v_call: TRBV7-4; clone_size: .; cdr3_aa: ASSLILLGDTEAF
v_call: TRBV4-2; clone_size: .; cdr3_aa: ASSRQGAITDTQY
v_call: TRBV29-1; clone_size: .; cdr3_aa: SVELGVGTGELF
v_call: TRBV27; clone_size: few; cdr3_aa: ASSFAVTDTQY
v_call: TRBV27; clone_size: .; cdr3_aa: ARTGTLAFEQY
v_call: TRBV7-2; clone_size: .; cdr3_aa: ASSSTGLEIRGGYT
v_call: TRBV5-1; clone_size: .; cdr3_aa: ASSGRQGALGYT
v_call: TRBV6-6; clone_size: .; cdr3_aa: ASSYSAGARNQPQH
v_call: TRBV25-1; clone_size: .; cdr3_aa: ASSNQGQEGNSPLH
v_call: TRBV7-2; clone_size: .; cdr3_aa: ASSFLDRRELF
v_call: TRBV6-5; clone_size: .; cdr3_aa: ASSYTSGTYNEQF
v_call: TRBV4-3; clone_size: once; cdr3_aa: ASSQREGSETQY
v_call: TRBV19; clone_size: .; cdr3_aa: ASSRSLQETQY
v_call: TRBV2; clone_size: few; cdr3_aa: ASSERGRGTGELF
v_call: TRBV30; clone_size: once; cdr3_aa: AWSGDPSGANVLT
v_call: TRBV5-6; clone_size: few; cdr3_aa: ASNWASNYGYT
v_call: TRBV6-1; clone_size: .; cdr3_aa: ASSESNRGGNQPQH
v_call: TRBV6-6; clone_size: .; cdr3_aa: ASIQGATQY